This T cell receptor beta chain came from a study of blood T cell repertoires in COVID-19 (TCRdb year 2020). Context from the whole study: Samples from collaborators originated in the United States, Italy and Spain and spanned both the acute and convalescent phases of COVID-19. The prospective study material was composed of cDNA or gDNA derived from T cells, B-cell-depleted T cells, or PBMCs. Deeply sampled blood TCRbeta repertoires from subjects exposed to, actively infected with, or recovered from COVID-19 were included in the dataset. The repertoires were released in a freely available public database intended as a resource for research on the immune response to SARS-CoV-2. The samples were drawn from the first 160 participants of the ongoing ImmuneRACE study and from some 1,300 subjects provided by 6 global collaborators. A de-identified subject ID, COVID-19 status, age in years and sex were almost always included in the sample metadata. Where available, HLA class I and class II types were taken from metadata supplied by the sample provider and were not determined by assay-based typing.

A distance of 16 bases separates the germline ends of V and J, which lose 1 base and 12 bases respectively. The CDR3 starts with the cysteine, ends with the phenylalanine, and has 13 residues. CDR3 DNA is the only sequence kept; it has 39 bases, read in frame from the first base. The germline V gene gives CDR1 as SQVTM and CDR2 as ANQGSEA. In Seattle, one collaborating source enrolled patients while the infection was active and tracked those patients longitudinally over the course of disease. Whole blood was collected in K2EDTA tubes by collaborating institutions according to the institutions' own protocols. For TCRbeta analysis, collaborators shipped samples as frozen whole blood, isolated PBMCs, or DNA extracted from either of those sample types. TCRbeta CDR3 regions were amplified from genomic DNA by means of the immunoSEQ Assay, a bias-controlled multiplex PCR. On the study's bioinformatics: Within the assay, amplification of reference gene primers was used to estimate how many nucleated cells each sample contained. To quantify the absolute abundance of each unique TCRbeta CDR3 rearrangement, sequence reads were collapsed and filtered. Productive Simpson clonality was computed per sample as the square root of Simpson's diversity index over productive rearrangements. TCRdb took over this immuneACCESS table, retaining in-frame rearrangements with V and J assigned. Such tables are incomplete; in checked studies, under half of the missing clones stem from an unresolved V gene, and the remainder is unexplained. That table gives V, J and clone size, and the DNA gave D and trimming. The sample contains 150,000 or so clones, 79% of them found a single time. The ten top clones hold 8% to 8.5% of the sample.

This clone occurred many times. The specificity of this receptor is unknown. No much larger clonotype is one base removed from it; base qualities were not supplied. Summary of the overall study and its limitations: The quantity of clinical and demographic metadata differed by source and by participant and was supplied without curation.

This clonotype was sampled from a woman aged 55-70 years with COVID-19, enrolled during active disease. The chain was built from TRBV29-1 and TRBJ2-1, with TRBD2 as a weak D call on 6 bases. The source material was peripheral blood. Read as DNA, the sequence is TGCAGCGTTGAAGGCCCCGGGGGAAAGCGGCAGTTCTTC. Translation gives CSVEGPGGKRQFF.